The T cell receptor beta chain under discussion was sequenced for a study of cytomegalovirus exposure and HLA in healthy donors. Study information: Out of 170 million or so T cells, an earlier analysis found some 120 million unique TCR beta sequences in total.

This clone appeared a few times. Germline CDR1 and CDR2: SGHRS and YFSETQ. The length of the CDR3 is 19 residues. Trimming removed 4 bases from V and 4 bases from J; junction bases left unmatched: 19. Primers included in the PCR were 60 Vbeta and 13 Jbeta primers. Assay: immunoSEQ multiplex PCR; the TCRdb copy retains only in-frame clones and omits some. This sample has 95,000 to 100,000 clones, with 76% found just once. This receptor was obtained from a man aged 35 to 55 in good health and CMV-seronegative. This sequence joins TRBV5-1 and TRBJ2-1; 8 bases agree with TRBD2. Specimen: PBMCs. CDR3 nucleotides: TGCGCCAGCAGCCGGACCACGGGACTAGGAGTAATGCGTTACAATGAGCAGTTCTTC. As protein: CASSRTTGLGVMRYNEQFF.